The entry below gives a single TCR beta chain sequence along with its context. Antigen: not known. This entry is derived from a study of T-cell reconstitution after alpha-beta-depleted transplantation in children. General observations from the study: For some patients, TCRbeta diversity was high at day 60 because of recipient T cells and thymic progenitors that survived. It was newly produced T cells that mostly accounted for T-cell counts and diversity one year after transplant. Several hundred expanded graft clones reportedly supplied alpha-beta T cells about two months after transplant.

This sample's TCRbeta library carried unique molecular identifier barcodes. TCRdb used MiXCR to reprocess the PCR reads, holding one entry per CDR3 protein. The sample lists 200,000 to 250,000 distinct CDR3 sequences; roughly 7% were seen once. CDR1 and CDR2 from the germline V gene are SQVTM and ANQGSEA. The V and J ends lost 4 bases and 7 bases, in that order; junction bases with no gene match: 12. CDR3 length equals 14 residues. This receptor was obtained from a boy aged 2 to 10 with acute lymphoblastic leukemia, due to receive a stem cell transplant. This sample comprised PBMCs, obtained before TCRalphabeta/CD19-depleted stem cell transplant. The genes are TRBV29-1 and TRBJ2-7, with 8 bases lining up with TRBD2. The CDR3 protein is CSVVTSGGSTEQYF. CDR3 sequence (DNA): TGCAGCGTTGTGACTTCGGGAGGGAGTACGGAGCAGTACTTC.